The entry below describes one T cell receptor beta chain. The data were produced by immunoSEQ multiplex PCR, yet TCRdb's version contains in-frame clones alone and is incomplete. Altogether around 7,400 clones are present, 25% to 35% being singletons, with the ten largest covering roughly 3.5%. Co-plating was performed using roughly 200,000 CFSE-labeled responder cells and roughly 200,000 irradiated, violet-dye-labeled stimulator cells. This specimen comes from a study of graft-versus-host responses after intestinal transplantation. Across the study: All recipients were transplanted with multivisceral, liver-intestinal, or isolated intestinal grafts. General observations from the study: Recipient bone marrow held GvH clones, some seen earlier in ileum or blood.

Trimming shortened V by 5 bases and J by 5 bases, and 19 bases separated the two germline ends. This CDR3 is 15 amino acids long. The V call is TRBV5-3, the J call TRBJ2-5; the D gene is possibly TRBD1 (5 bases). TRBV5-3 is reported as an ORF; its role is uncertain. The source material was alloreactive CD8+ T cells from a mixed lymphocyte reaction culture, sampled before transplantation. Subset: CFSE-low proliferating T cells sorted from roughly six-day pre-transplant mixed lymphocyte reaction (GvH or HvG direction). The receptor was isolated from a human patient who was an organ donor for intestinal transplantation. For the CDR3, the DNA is TGTGCCAGAAGGCCCCTGAACAGGCCGTCGGAGACCCAGTACTTC. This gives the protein CARRPLNRPSETQYF.